These 19 T cell receptor beta chains originate from one sample sequenced in a study of STAT3 mutations in large granular lymphocyte leukemia (dated by TCRdb to about 2019). Paper-wide results and their limitations: At least one immunodominant TCRbeta clonotype was identified in every T-LGLL patient, and multiple immunodominant subclonotypes were identified in about half of the T-LGLL patients.

Libraries came from the immunoSEQ multiplex PCR assay. TCRdb limited this immuneACCESS table to in-frame rearrangements with V and J called. A share of clones is missing; checked studies link under half to unresolved V genes, and the rest is unexplained. Recorded for this sample are thousands of clones; more than 85% of them occurred a single time. The top ten clones comprise 66% of the sample. These receptors have no known antigen. Source material: peripheral blood mononuclear cells. The receptor set was obtained from a man in his fifties or sixties with T-cell large granular lymphocyte leukemia. Some clones in this sample may be carry-over from other donors' samples. The age is the age at diagnosis.

The rearrangement links TRBV29-1 to TRBJ1-5, with 10 bases that match TRBD1. Germline V gene sequence: CDR1 SQVTM, CDR2 ANQGSEA. V gave up 5 bases and J gave up 7 bases; unmatched junction bases: 2. This CDR3 has 12 amino acids. CDR3 sequence reads: CSVRTGGQPQHF. The CDR3 coding sequence is TGCAGCGTTAGGACAGGGGGGCAGCCCCAGCATTTT.

In its sample, this clone was seen once. The genes are TRBV5-6 and TRBJ2-3; 7 bases are shared with TRBD2. The CDR3 totals 15 residues. Germline CDR1 is SGHDT and CDR2 is YYEEEE. J gave up 4 bases and V 4 bases, and 9 bases lay outside the gene matches. The DNA for the CDR3 is TGTGCCAGCAGCCATATAGCGGGCCCAGCAGATACGCAGTATTTT. Translation: CASSHIAGPADTQYF.

The V call is TRBV5-1, the J call TRBJ2-5; a weak D match, TRBD1 (9 bases). Trimming took off 3 bases at V and 1 base at J, with 16 bases between the two ends. CDR3 length: 16 residues. Germline V gives CDR1 SGHRS, CDR2 YFSETQ. CDR3 sequence: CASSSGGTGPQETQYF. The CDR3, as DNA: TGCGCCAGCAGCTCGGGGGGGACAGGGCCCCAAGAGACCCAGTACTTC. Looking up the rest from reference TRBV5-1 and TRBJ2-5 gives the full variable domain: KAGVTQTPRYLIKTRGQQVTLSCSPISGHRSVSWYQQTPGQGLQFLFEYFSETQRNKGNFPGRFSGRQFSNSRSEMNVSTLELGDSALYLCASSSGGTGPQETQYFGPGTRLLVL.

J is TRBJ1-1 and V is TRBV6-1; weak D call: TRBD1 (5 bases). Germline V gives CDR1 MNHNS, CDR2 SASEGT. The ends were cut back, 5 bases at V and 1 base at J, with 11 bases in the middle. The CDR3 consists of 14 residues. CDR3 residues: CASSKTQGNTEAFF. In nucleotides, the CDR3 is TGTGCCAGCAGTAAAACGCAGGGGAACACTGAAGCTTTCTTT.

The rearrangement joins TRBV2 to TRBJ2-3; D is possibly TRBD1 (6 bases). Germline V lookup: CDR1 SNHLY, CDR2 FYNNEI. This CDR3 region has 14 residues. The V and J ends lost 6 bases and 2 bases respectively, with 12 bases between them. In nucleotides, the CDR3 is TGTGCCAGCAGCCCCCAGGGGAACACAGATACGCAGTATTTT. This translates into CASSPQGNTDTQYF.

The chain recombines TRBV11-2 with TRBJ1-2, with D unresolved. The V gene lost 5 bases and the J gene lost 2 bases, with 9 bases spanning the gap. Per the germline V gene, CDR1 is SGHAT and CDR2 is FQNNGV. The length of the CDR3 is 13 residues. The CDR3 nucleotides are TGTGCCAGCAGCCTACAACGAAACTATGGCTACACCTTC. It yields the protein CASSLQRNYGYTF.

The J gene is TRBJ2-1, the V gene TRBV6-5; 11 bases match TRBD2. V was clipped by 6 bases and J by 8 bases; unmatched bases: 9. The CDR3 is 15 residues long. CDR1 is MNHEY, CDR2 SVGAGI, per germline. The chain's CDR3 is CASRSGTSGWDEQFF. For the CDR3, the DNA is TGTGCCAGCAGATCCGGGACTAGCGGTTGGGATGAGCAGTTCTTC.

V is TRBV7-3 and J is TRBJ2-1; TRBD2 agrees at 14 bases. The CDR3 contains 18 residues. The germline CDR1 and CDR2 sequences are SGHTA and FQGTGA. Germline trimming cut 3 bases from V and 5 bases from J; bases unmatched to any gene: 9. The CDR3 is CASSLGTSGRGGNNEQFF. The CDR3 region has the DNA TGTGCCAGCAGCTTGGGGACTAGCGGGAGAGGTGGAAACAATGAGCAGTTCTTC.

This chain connects TRBV7-9 to TRBJ2-5, with 12 bases identical to TRBD2. The junction had 6 bases not matched to a gene; V was cut back by 2 bases and J by 5 bases. The germline gives CDR1 SEHNR, CDR2 FQNEAQ (reference sequence). This CDR3 contains 16 residues. In DNA, the CDR3 is TGTGCCAGCAGCTTACTAGCGGGAGGGCCCGGGGAGACCCAGTACTTC. The encoded protein is CASSLLAGGPGETQYF.

The genes are TRBV5-1 and TRBJ2-2; 14 bases line up with TRBD2. J gave up 1 base and V 3 bases, and 5 bases lay outside the gene matches. Germline values: CDR1 SGHRS, CDR2 YFSETQ. CDR3 size: 18 residues. The CDR3 DNA follows: TGCGCCAGCAGCTCCGGACTAGCGGGAGGCCAGAACACCGGGGAGCTGTTTTTT. Residues: CASSSGLAGGQNTGELFF.

This clone was counted between two and nine times. This chain links TRBV30 with TRBJ2-5, with 8 bases matching TRBD1. V lost 5 bases, J lost 1 base, and 6 bases stayed unmatched. CDR3 length: 14 residues. The germline gives CDR1 GTSNPN, CDR2 SVGIG (reference sequence). The CDR3: CAWGQGLLQETQYF. The CDR3 DNA sequence: TGTGCCTGGGGACAGGGCCTACTCCAAGAGACCCAGTACTTC. Variable domain in full (rest from reference TRBV30 and TRBJ2-5): SQTIHQWPATLVQPVGSPLSLECTVEGTSNPNLYWYRQAAGRGLQLLFYSVGIGQISSEVPQNLSASRPQDRQFILSSKKLLLSDSGFYLCAWGQGLLQETQYFGPGTRLLVL.

The chain uses TRBV5-1 and TRBJ1-4; no reliable D call. Per the germline V gene, CDR1 is SGHRS and CDR2 is YFSETQ. V dropped 3 bases and J dropped 3 bases, with 15 bases sitting between them. The CDR3 is 16 residues long. The CDR3 spells CASSSSSGGPNEKLFF. The CDR3 DNA reads TGCGCCAGCAGCTCCTCCTCGGGAGGCCCTAATGAAAAACTGTTTTTT.

The V gene is TRBV5-1, the J gene TRBJ1-2; 7 nucleotides match TRBD1. CDR3 length equals 14 residues. Germline V lookup: CDR1 SGHRS, CDR2 YFSETQ. V shed 4 bases and J 3 bases; nucleotides not matched to a gene: 6. In DNA, the CDR3 is TGCGCCAGCAGCGGGACAGAGGGGTACTATGGCTACACCTTC. This encodes CASSGTEGYYGYTF.

The chain joins TRBV19 to TRBJ2-7; D unclear. The CDR3 totals 13 residues. V was shortened by 3 bases and J by 1 base, with 7 bases between the two germline ends. CDR1 is LNHDA, CDR2 SQIVND, per germline (reference sequence). The CDR3 here is CASSIVLSYEQYF. In DNA form, the CDR3 reads TGTGCCAGTAGTATCGTCCTTTCCTACGAGCAGTACTTC.

This clone was counted a single time. The rearrangement uses TRBV7-2 and TRBJ2-1; D gene uncertain. This CDR3 is built from 12 residues. Deletions cut 0 bases from V and 13 bases from J, with 10 bases between. CDR1 is SGHTA and CDR2 is FQGNSA in the germline V gene. The CDR3: CASSLAPGSQFF. For the CDR3, the DNA is TGTGCCAGCAGCTTAGCGCCAGGTTCCCAGTTCTTC. The full variable domain, with the rest looked up from reference TRBV7-2 and TRBJ2-1, is GAGVSQSPSNKVTEKGKDVELRCDPISGHTALYWYRQSLGQGLEFLIYFQGNSAPDKSGLPSDRFSAERTGGSVSTLTIQRTQQEDSAVYLCASSLAPGSQFFGPGTRLTVL.

This chain joins TRBV7-9 and TRBJ2-3, with TRBD2 identical over 8 bases. CDR3 length: 15 residues. Looked up from germline, CDR1 is SEHNR and CDR2 is FQNEAQ (reference sequence). V shed 3 bases and J 2 bases; nucleotides not matched to a gene: 4. The DNA for the CDR3 is TGTGCCAGCAGCTTTGCGGGGGGACTCACAGATACGCAGTATTTT. Translated: CASSFAGGLTDTQYF.

The chain carries TRBV5-6 and TRBJ2-7; D is perhaps TRBD1 or TRBD2 (5 bases each). The V gene lost 3 bases and the J gene lost 1 base, with 8 bases spanning the gap. Germline V gene data show CDR1 as SGHDT and CDR2 as YYEEEE. The CDR3 is 13 residues long. CDR3 in amino acids: CASSSGPSYEQYF. CDR3 nucleotides: TGTGCCAGCAGCTCGGGACCGTCCTACGAGCAGTACTTC. The variable domain in full, with the rest retrieved from reference TRBV5-6 and TRBJ2-7, is DAGVTQSPTHLIKTRGQQVTLRCSPKSGHDTVSWYQQALGQGPQFIFQYYEEEERQRGNFPDRFSGHQFPNYSSELNVNALLLGDSALYLCASSSGPSYEQYFGPGTRLTVT.

The rearrangement joins TRBV9 to TRBJ1-4, with D unclear. Germline V gene data show CDR1 as SGDLS and CDR2 as YYNGEE. This CDR3 is built from 14 residues. The V and J ends lost 4 bases and 7 bases respectively, with 14 bases between them. CDR3 bases: TGTGCCAGCAGCCCCGGAATAACCAGTGAAAAACTGTTTTTT. This gives the protein CASSPGITSEKLFF.

The chain has TRBV30 and TRBJ2-7, with D tentatively TRBD2 (6 bases). V lost 1 base and J lost 3, with 10 bases in between. Germline V gene lookup returns CDR1 GTSNPN and CDR2 SVGIG (reference sequence). This CDR3 is built from 13 residues. The CDR3 DNA is TGTGCCTGGAGTGCGGGCGGGAACTACGAGCAGTACTTC. Its translation: CAWSAGGNYEQYF. The full variable domain, completed using reference TRBV30 and TRBJ2-7, is SQTIHQWPATLVQPVGSPLSLECTVEGTSNPNLYWYRQAAGRGLQLLFYSVGIGQISSEVPQNLSASRPQDRQFILSSKKLLLSDSGFYLCAWSAGGNYEQYFGPGTRLTVT.